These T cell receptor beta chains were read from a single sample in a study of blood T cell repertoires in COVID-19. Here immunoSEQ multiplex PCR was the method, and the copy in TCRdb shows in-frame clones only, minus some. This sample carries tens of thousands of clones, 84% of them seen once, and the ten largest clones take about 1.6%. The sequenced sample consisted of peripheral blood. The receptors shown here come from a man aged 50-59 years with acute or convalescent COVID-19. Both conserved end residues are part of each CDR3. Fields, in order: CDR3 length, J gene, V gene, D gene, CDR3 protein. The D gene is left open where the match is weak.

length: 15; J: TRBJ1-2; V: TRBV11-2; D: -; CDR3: CASSLSGGTHYGYTF
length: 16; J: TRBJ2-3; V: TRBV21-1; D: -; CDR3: CASSKGEGGSTDTQYF
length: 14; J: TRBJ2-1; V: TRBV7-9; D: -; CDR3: CASSLTTVGGEQFF
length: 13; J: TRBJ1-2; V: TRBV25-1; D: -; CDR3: CASSEGALYGYTF
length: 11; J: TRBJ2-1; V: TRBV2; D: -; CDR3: CASRAVNEQFF
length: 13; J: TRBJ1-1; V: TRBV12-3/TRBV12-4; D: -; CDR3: CASTLSFNTEAFF
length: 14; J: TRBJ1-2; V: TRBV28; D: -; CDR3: CASSLQNNPYGYTF
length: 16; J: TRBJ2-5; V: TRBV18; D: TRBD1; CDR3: CASSPLTPGQQETQYF
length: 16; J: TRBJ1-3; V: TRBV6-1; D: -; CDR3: CASSDAGGSSRNTIYF
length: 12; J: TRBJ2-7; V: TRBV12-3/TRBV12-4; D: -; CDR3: CASSFIGVEQYF
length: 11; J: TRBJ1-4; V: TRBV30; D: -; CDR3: CAWSDREKLFF
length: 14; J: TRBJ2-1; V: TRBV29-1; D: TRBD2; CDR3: CSVDGVAGEDGQFF
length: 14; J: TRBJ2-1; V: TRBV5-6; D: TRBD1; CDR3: CASSFGTAYNEQFF
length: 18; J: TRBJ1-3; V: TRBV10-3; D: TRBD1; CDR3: CAISESAGQVSSGNTIYF
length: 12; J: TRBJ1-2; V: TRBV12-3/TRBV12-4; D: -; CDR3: CASTAQGYGYTF
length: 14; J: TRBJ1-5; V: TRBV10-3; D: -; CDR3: CAISELNSNQPQHF
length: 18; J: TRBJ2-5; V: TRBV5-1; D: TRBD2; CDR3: CASIPGLATLSSQETQYF
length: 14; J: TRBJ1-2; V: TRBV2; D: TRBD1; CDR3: CASRGTGWGYGYTF
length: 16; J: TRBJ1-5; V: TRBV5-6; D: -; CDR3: CASSSGGRGGYQPQHF
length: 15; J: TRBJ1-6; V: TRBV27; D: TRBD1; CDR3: CASSLGGQRHLALHF
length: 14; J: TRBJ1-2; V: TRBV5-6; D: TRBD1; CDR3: CASSLGTGSYGYTF
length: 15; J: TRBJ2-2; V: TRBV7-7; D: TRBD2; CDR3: CASSPSGRSTGELFF
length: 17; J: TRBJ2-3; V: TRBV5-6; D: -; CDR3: CASSRLSVPSHTDTQYF
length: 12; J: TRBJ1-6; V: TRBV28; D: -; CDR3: CASSFSNSPLHF
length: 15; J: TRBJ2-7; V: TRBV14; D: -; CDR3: CASSQDWANSYEQYF
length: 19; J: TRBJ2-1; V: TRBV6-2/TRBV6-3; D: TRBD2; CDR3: CASSYGGGRARKSYNEQFF
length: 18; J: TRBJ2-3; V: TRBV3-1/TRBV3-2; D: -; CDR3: CASSQVPAAGLSTDTQYF
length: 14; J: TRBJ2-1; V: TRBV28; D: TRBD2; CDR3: CASSFSGITIEQFF
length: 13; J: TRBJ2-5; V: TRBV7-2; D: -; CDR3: CASSSQMWETQYF
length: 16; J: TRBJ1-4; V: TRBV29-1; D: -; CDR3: CSVFPGEAGTNEKLFF
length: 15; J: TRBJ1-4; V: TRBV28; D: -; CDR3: CASSFLSGGREKLFF
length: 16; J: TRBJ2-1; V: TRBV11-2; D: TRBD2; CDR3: CASSPLHGTTYNEQFF
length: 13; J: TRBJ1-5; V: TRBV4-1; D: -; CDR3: CASSQIGNQPQHF
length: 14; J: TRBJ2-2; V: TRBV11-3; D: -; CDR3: CASSPPGLTGELFF
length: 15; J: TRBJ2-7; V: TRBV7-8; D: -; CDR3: CASSLAYGGNYEQYF
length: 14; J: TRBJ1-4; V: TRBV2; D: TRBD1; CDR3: CASRPPGQGLKLFF
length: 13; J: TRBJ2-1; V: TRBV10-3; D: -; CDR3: CAIRGQLVNEQFF
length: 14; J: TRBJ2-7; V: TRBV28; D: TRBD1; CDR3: CASSLTGGSYEQYF
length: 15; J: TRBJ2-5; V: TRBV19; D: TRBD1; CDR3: CASSIGTGSGETQYF
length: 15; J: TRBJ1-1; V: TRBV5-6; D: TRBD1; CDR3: CASRSTDRANTEAFF
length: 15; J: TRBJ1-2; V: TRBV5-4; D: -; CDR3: CASSLSWGGSYGYTF
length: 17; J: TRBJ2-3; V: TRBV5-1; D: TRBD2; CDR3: CASSLGAGGPGTDTQYF
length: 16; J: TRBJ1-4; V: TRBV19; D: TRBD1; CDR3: CASSISRDRGSEKLFF
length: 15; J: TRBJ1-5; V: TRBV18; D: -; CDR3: CASSPQGDSNQPQHF
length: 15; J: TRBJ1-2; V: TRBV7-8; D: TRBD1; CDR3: CASSSPGTGIYGYTF
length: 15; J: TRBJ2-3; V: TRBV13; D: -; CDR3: CASSLLRRAGDTQYF
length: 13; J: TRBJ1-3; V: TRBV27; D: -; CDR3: CASSQTGGYTIYF
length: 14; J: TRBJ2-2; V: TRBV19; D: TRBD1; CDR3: CASIRAGGTGELFF
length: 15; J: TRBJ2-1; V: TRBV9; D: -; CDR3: CASSARNLIYNEQFF
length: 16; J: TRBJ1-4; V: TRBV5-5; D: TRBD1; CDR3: CASSVSQGGGYEKLFF
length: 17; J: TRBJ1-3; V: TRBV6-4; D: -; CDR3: CASSTTLGSYSGNTIYF
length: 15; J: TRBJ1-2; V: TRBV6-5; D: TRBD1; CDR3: CASRDDRVTNYGYTF
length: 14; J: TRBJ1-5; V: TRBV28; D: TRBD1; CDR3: CASTQTGGDQPQHF
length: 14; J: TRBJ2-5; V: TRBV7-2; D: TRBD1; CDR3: CASSPDRGTETQYF
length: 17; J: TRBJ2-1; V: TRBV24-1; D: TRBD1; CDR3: CATSDRWTGGRYNEQFF